Below, 14 T cell receptor beta chains from the same sample are listed, as sequenced in a study of PD-L1 blockade in urothelial cancer. Noted time point: pretreatment peripheral blood. Clones were sequenced by immunoSEQ multiplex PCR, and TCRdb holds only the in-frame ones, with some missing. This sample yields approximately 94,000 clones, of which 80% to 90% are seen a single time; roughly 2% belongs to the top ten. This specimen was PBMCs, taken around atezolizumab (anti-PD-L1) treatment. These receptors were obtained from a man aged 55-75 years with urothelial cancer.

This rearrangement joins TRBV7-9 to TRBJ1-6; TRBD1 agrees at 10 bases. The CDR3 totals 17 residues. The germline CDR1 and CDR2 sequences are SEHNR and FQNEAQ (reference sequence). V lost 5 bases, J lost 1 base, and 5 bases stayed unmatched. The DNA of the CDR3 is TGTGCCAGCAGCGGGGGACAGGGGAAATCCTATAATTCACCCCTCCACTTT. It codes for CASSGGQGKSYNSPLHF.

The rearrangement joins TRBV4-1 to TRBJ2-7, with 7 positions matching TRBD2. From germline, CDR1 is MGHRA and CDR2 YSYEKL. The CDR3 has 15 amino acids. Unmatched junction bases numbered 8, after V lost 2 bases and J lost 4 bases. CDR3 amino acids: CASSQNPGGGYEQYF. The CDR3 DNA reads TGCGCCAGCAGCCAAAACCCGGGGGGTGGGTACGAGCAGTACTTC.

This clone was seen just once. This chain links TRBV6-5 with TRBJ2-3; D possibly corresponds to TRBD1 (5 bases). This CDR3 contains 15 residues. Trimming removed 2 bases at V and 1 base at J, with 10 bases between. Germline V lookup: CDR1 MNHEY, CDR2 SVGAGI. In DNA form, the CDR3 reads TGTGCCAGCAGTTACGGCAGGGCAGGCACAGATACGCAGTATTTT. Protein product: CASSYGRAGTDTQYF.

The chain has TRBV27 and TRBJ2-7; 8 bases map to TRBD1. In germline, CDR1 is MNHEY, CDR2 SMNVEV (reference sequence). J was trimmed by 6 bases and V by 5 bases; bases with no gene match: 6. The CDR3 is made up of 13 amino acids. CDR3 nucleotides: TGTGCCAGCAGTCCGCTGGACAGGGCCGAGCAGTACTTC. It is translated as CASSPLDRAEQYF.

The V gene is TRBV7-9, the J gene TRBJ1-5, with 9 bases aligning to TRBD1. This CDR3 comprises 15 residues. Per the germline V gene, CDR1 is SEHNR and CDR2 is FQNEAQ (reference sequence). J was trimmed by 1 base and V by 5 bases; bases with no gene match: 3. The CDR3 spells CASSGTGFSNQPQHF. The CDR3 region has the DNA TGTGCCAGCAGCGGGACAGGGTTCAGCAATCAGCCCCAGCATTTT.

The genes are TRBV9 and TRBJ2-1, with 12 bases lining up with TRBD2. The trim removed 3 bases at V and 2 bases at J, leaving 3 bases unmatched. CDR3 size: 16 residues. Germline loops: CDR1 SGDLS, CDR2 YYNGEE. For the CDR3, the DNA is TGTGCCAGCAGCGGACGGACTAGCGGGACCTACAATGAGCAGTTCTTC. This translates into CASSGRTSGTYNEQFF. The whole variable domain, remainder taken from reference TRBV9 and TRBJ2-1, is DSGVTQTPKHLITATGQRVTLRCSPRSGDLSVYWYQQSLDQGLQFLIQYYNGEERAKGNILERFSAQQFPDLHSELNLSSLELGDSALYFCASSGRTSGTYNEQFFGPGTRLTVL.

The rearrangement links TRBV5-6 to TRBJ2-4; 9 bases match TRBD2. Germline V gene data show CDR1 as SGHDT and CDR2 as YYEEEE. The V and J ends lost 4 bases and 4 bases, in that order; junction bases with no gene match: 9. The CDR3 is made up of 16 amino acids. In DNA form, the CDR3 reads TGTGCCAGCAGCCCGTTTGCGGGGGGGTTAAAAAACATTCAGTACTTC. Protein: CASSPFAGGLKNIQYF.

The V call is TRBV5-1, the J call TRBJ2-7, with D perhaps TRBD2 (5 bases). The germline V gene encodes CDR1 SGHRS and CDR2 YFSETQ. V lost 6 bases, J lost 6 bases, and 19 bases lay in between. The CDR3 extends over 14 amino acids. The CDR3 sequence: CASMLGSSSLEQYF. The CDR3 DNA follows: TGCGCCAGCATGCTTGGCTCTAGCTCCCTCGAGCAGTACTTC.

The rearrangement links TRBV5-6 to TRBJ2-5; possible D gene TRBD2, 6 bases. CDR1 and CDR2 (germline): SGHDT, YYEEEE. The CDR3 spans 14 residues. Trimming cost V 4 bases and J 5 bases, with 15 bases left between them. For the CDR3, the DNA is TGTGCCAGCAGCCGGGGGACGGCGGGGGAGACCCAGTACTTC. Translating gives CASSRGTAGETQYF.

This chain joins TRBV28 and TRBJ2-5; possible D gene TRBD1, 6 bases. Trimming stripped 7 bases from V and 2 bases from J, with 14 bases between. Germline CDR1 MDHEN, CDR2 SYDVKM. The CDR3 sequence is 14 residues long. The CDR3 nucleotides are TGTGCCAGCAATAACAGGGTAGCTCAAGAGACCCAGTACTTC. This translates into CASNNRVAQETQYF.

This clone was seen a single time. The chain joins TRBV6-5 to TRBJ1-2, with 8 nucleotides matching TRBD1. The length of the CDR3 is 14 residues. V was pared by 6 bases and J by 8 bases, with 11 bases of the junction left unmatched. CDR1 is MNHEY and CDR2 is SVGAGI in the germline V gene. As DNA, the CDR3 is TGTGCCAGCAGGCGCCTCAGGGGGCCCCGGGGCTACACCTTC. Encoded protein: CASRRLRGPRGYTF.

CDR3 nucleotides: TGTGCCAGCAGTTACTCGGGACAGGGGAGGCAAGAGACCCAGTACTTC. It specifies CASSYSGQGRQETQYF. The chain recombines TRBV6-6 with TRBJ2-5; 10 bases match TRBD1. The CDR3 has 16 amino acids. After removal of 0 bases from V and 2 bases from J, the junction contained 3 bases not matched to a gene. Germline assignment: CDR1 MNHNY and CDR2 SVGAGI (reference sequence).

This clone was seen once. The chain links TRBV6-4 to TRBJ1-1, with TRBD1 matching 7 bases. Germline V lookup: CDR1 MRHNA, CDR2 SNTAGT. V was clipped by 6 bases and J by 1 base; unmatched bases: 5. This CDR3 is built from 14 residues. CDR3 region: CASRFQGENTEAFF. As DNA, the CDR3 is TGTGCCAGCAGATTTCAGGGGGAGAACACTGAAGCTTTCTTT.

The J gene is TRBJ2-3, the V gene TRBV7-9; unclear D gene. Trimming took off 8 bases at V and 6 bases at J, with 12 bases between the two ends. CDR1 is SEHNR, CDR2 FQNEAQ, per germline (reference sequence). CDR3 length: 12 amino acids. The DNA of the CDR3 is TGTGCCAGCCGACTGGTGACGGATACGCAGTATTTT. This encodes CASRLVTDTQYF.